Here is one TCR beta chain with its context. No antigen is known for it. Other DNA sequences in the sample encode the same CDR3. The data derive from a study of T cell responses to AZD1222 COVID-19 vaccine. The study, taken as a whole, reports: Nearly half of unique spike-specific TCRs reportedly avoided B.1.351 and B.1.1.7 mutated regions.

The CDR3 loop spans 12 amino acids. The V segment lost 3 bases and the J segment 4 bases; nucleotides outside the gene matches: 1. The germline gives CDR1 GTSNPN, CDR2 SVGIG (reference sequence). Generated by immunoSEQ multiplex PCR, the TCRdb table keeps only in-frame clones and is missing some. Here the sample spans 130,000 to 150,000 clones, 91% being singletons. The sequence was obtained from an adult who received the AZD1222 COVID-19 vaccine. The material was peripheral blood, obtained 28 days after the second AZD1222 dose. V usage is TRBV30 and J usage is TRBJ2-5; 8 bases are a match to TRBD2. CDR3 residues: CAWSGGGETQYF. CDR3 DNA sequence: TGTGCCTGGAGCGGGGGGGGAGAGACCCAGTACTTC.